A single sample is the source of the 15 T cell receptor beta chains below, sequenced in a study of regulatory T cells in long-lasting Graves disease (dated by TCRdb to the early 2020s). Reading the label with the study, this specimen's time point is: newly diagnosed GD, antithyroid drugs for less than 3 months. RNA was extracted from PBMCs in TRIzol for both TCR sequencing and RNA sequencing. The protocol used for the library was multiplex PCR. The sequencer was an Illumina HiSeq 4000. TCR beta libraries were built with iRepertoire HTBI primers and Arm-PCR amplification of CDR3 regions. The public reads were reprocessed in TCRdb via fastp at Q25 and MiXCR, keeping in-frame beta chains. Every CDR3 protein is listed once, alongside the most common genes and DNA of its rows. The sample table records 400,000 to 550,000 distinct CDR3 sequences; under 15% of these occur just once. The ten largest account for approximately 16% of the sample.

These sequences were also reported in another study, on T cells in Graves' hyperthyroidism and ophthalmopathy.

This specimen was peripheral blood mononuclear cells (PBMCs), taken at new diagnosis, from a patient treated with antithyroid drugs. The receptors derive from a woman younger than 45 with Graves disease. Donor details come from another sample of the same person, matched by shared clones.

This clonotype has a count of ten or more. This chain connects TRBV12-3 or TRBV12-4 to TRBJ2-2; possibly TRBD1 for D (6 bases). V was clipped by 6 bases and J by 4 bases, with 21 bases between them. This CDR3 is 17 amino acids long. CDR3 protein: CASSEDIGDTLTGELFF. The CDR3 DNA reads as TGTGCCAGCAGCGAAGATATTGGGGACACCCTCACCGGGGAGCTGTTTTTT.

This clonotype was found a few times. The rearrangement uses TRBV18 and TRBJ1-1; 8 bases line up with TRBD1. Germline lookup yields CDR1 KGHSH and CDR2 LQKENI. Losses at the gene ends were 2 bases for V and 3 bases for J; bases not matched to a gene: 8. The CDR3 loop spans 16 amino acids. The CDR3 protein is CASSPGVGQVYTEAFF. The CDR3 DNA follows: TGTGCCAGCTCACCAGGAGTGGGACAGGTCTACACTGAAGCTTTCTTT.

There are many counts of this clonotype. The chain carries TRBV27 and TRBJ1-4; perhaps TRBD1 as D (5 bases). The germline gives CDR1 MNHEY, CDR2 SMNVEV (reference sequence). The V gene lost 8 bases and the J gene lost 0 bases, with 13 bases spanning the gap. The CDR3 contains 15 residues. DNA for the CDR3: TGTGCCAGCCGAGAGCCAGGGACAACTAATGAAAAACTGTTTTTT. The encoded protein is CASREPGTTNEKLFF.

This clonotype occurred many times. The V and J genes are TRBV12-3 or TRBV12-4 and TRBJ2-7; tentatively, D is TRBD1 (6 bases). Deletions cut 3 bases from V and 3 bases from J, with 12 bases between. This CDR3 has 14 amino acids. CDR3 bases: TGTGCCAGCAGTTTCAGGGGTAAGGACTACGAGCAGTACTTC. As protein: CASSFRGKDYEQYF.

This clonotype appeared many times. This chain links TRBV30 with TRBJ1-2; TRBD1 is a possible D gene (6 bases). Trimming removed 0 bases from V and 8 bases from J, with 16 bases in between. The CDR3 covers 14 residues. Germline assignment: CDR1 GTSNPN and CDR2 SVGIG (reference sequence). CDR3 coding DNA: TGTGCCTGGAGTGTACTAGGGGGGATGCGAGGCTACACCTTC. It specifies CAWSVLGGMRGYTF. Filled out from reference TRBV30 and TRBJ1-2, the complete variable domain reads SQTIHQWPATLVQPVGSPLSLECTVEGTSNPNLYWYRQAAGRGLQLLFYSVGIGQISSEVPQNLSASRPQDRQFILSSKKLLLSDSGFYLCAWSVLGGMRGYTFGSGTRLTVV.

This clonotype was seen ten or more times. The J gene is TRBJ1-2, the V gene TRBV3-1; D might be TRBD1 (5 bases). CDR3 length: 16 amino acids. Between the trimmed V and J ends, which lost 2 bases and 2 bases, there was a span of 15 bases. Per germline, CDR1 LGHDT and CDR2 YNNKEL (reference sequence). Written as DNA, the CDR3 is TGTGCCAGCAGCCAAAGAGCGGGGCGAGGAAACTATGGCTACACCTTC. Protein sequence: CASSQRAGRGNYGYTF.

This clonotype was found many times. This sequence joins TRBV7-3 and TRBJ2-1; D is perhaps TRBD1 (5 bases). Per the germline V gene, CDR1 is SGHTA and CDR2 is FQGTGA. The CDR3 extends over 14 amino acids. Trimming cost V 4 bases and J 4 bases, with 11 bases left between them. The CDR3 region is CASSSWGPYNEQFF. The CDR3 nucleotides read TGTGCCAGCAGCTCTTGGGGCCCATACAATGAGCAGTTCTTC.

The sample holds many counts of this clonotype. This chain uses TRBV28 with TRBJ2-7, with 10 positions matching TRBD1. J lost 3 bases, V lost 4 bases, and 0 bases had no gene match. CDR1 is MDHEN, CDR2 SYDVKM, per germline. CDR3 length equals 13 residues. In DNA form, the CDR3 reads TGTGCCAGCAGTTGGACAGGGGGCTACGAGCAGTACTTC. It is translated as CASSWTGGYEQYF.

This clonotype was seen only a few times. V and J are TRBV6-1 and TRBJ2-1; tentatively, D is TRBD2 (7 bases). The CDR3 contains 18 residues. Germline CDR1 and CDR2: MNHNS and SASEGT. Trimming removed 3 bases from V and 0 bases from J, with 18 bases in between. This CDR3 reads CASSDSFRGASSYNEQFF. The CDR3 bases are TGTGCCAGCAGTGACTCTTTTCGGGGGGCAAGCTCCTACAATGAGCAGTTCTTC.

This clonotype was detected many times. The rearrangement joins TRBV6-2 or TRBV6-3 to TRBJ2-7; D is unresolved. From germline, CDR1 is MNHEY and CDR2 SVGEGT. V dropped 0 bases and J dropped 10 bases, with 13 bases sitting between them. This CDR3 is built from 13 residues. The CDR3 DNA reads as TGTGCCAGCAGTTACTCAAACGTAAGAGGACAGTACTTC. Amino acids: CASSYSNVRGQYF.

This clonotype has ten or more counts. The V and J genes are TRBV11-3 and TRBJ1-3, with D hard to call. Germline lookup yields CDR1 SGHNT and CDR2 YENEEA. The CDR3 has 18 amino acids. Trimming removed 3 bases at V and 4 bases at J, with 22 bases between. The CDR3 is CASSFGVRSLSGGNTIYF. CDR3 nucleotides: TGTGCCAGCAGCTTTGGCGTCAGGTCTTTGAGTGGCGGAAACACCATATATTTT.

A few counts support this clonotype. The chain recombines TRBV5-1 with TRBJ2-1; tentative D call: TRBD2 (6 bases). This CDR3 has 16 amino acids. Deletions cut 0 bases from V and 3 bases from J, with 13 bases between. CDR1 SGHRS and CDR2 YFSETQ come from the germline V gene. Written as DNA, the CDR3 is TGCGCCAGCAGCTTGGACGGGCGGGGCCACTACAATGAGCAGTTCTTC. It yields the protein CASSLDGRGHYNEQFF.

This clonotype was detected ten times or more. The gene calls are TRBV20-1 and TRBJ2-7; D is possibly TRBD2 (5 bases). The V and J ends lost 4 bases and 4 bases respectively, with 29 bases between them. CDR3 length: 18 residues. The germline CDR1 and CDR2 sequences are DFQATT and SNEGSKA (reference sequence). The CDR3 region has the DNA TGCAGTGCTACGCCTAGTGCGGGCTCGATCAGAGTAGGATACGAGCAGTACTTC. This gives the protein CSATPSAGSIRVGYEQYF.

Here the CDR3 DNA reads TGTGCCAGCAGTATCGATGAGCAGTTCTTC. This sequence encodes CASSIDEQFF. The V and J genes are TRBV12-3 or TRBV12-4 and TRBJ2-1; no definite D call. V lost 5 bases to trimming and J lost 8 bases, with 4 bases between them. The CDR3 contains 10 residues.

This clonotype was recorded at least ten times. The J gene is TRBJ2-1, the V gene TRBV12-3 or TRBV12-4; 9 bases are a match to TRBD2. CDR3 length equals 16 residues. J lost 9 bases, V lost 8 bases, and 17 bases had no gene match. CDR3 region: CASWASTSGLQGEQFF. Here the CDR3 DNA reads TGTGCCAGCTGGGCCTCGACTAGCGGCCTACAGGGTGAGCAGTTCTTC.